This TCR beta chain was recovered during a study of Ad26.COV2.S vaccination and SARS-CoV-2 variants. As for this clone: What it recognizes is unknown.

Overall study results and limits: Vaccine and placebo recipients had comparable breadth of non-spike TCRs. The TCR-based breadth and depth measures might underestimate overall T cell responses.

There are 14 residues in the CDR3. Germline V gene data show CDR1 as LGHDT and CDR2 as YNNKEL (reference sequence). V was trimmed by 0 bases and J by 5 bases, leaving 9 bases between them. Assay: immunoSEQ multiplex PCR; the TCRdb copy retains only in-frame clones and omits some. The table has 440,000 or so clones, about 90% seen once. Treatment of the sample: some 20 received Ad26.COV2.S at low or high dose, single or two shots; 5 received placebo; per-sample allocation not given. Day 63 after the first vaccine or placebo injection was the time point for sampling. The chain couples TRBV3-1 (or the pseudogene TRBV3-2) to TRBJ2-3; D remains ambiguous. Specimen: peripheral blood, collected in a trial of Ad26.COV2.S vaccine versus placebo. The receptor comes from a person between 18 and 60 years old who received the Ad26.COV2.S COVID-19 vaccine or a placebo. CDR3 region: CASSQEVAGDTQYF. DNA of the CDR3: TGTGCCAGCAGCCAAGAGGTCGCCGGAGATACGCAGTATTTT.